The 26 T cell receptor beta chains listed next were all sequenced from one sample in a study of T cell responses to AZD1222 COVID-19 vaccine. The protocol was immunoSEQ multiplex PCR, while the TCRdb copy is restricted to in-frame clones and leaves out a portion. The sample shows tens of thousands of clones, about 90% of them seen only once. This specimen was peripheral blood, taken on day 0 of MenACWY control vaccination. The receptors here all came from an adult in good health.

This chain connects TRBV28 to TRBJ1-5; TRBD1 matches 9 bases. V dropped 5 bases and J dropped 4; count of bases not matched to a gene: 6. This CDR3 region has 15 residues. From germline, CDR1 is MDHEN and CDR2 SYDVKM. CDR3 protein: CASSPYRGQNQPQHF. The CDR3 nucleotides read TGTGCCAGCAGTCCCTACAGGGGGCAAAATCAGCCCCAGCATTTT.

The chain combines TRBV29-1 with TRBJ1-4, with D perhaps TRBD1 (5 bases). Germline lookup yields CDR1 SQVTM and CDR2 ANQGSEA. The CDR3 has 12 amino acids. V lost 4 bases and J 6 bases, leaving 9 bases between the germline ends. Here the CDR3 DNA reads TGCAGCGTTGTCGGCAGGGATGAAAAACTGTTTTTT. It encodes CSVVGRDEKLFF.

The chain has TRBV19 and TRBJ2-1, with D uncertain. Germline CDR1 LNHDA, CDR2 SQIVND (reference sequence). CDR3 size: 12 residues. V lost 3 bases and J 7 bases, leaving 7 bases between the germline ends. CDR3 residues: CASSIDRNEQFF. DNA for the CDR3: TGTGCCAGTAGTATTGACCGAAATGAGCAGTTCTTC.

The table lists this clone with a few counts. The CDR3 loop reads CASSQGGYRGTYEQYF. DNA of the CDR3: TGTGCCAGCAGCCAAGGGGGATACAGGGGGACCTACGAGCAGTACTTC. The chain couples TRBV3-1 (or the pseudogene TRBV3-2) to TRBJ2-7; 8 nucleotides align to TRBD1. The CDR3 totals 16 residues. The V gene's germline CDR1 is LGHDT and CDR2 YNNKEL (reference sequence). J was trimmed by 2 bases and V by 1 base; bases with no gene match: 7.

This chain uses TRBV6-1 with TRBJ2-3, with a tentative D call TRBD1 (6 bases). The CDR3 is 15 residues long. The ends were cut back, 2 bases at V and 0 bases at J, with 9 bases in the middle. CDR1 is MNHNS and CDR2 is SASEGT in the germline V gene. The CDR3, as DNA: TGTGCCAGCAGTGAAAGGGGGAGTAGCACAGATACGCAGTATTTT. Translation gives CASSERGSSTDTQYF.

The gene calls are TRBV5-6 and TRBJ2-3; D may be TRBD2 (6 bases). Trimming stripped 7 bases from V and 6 bases from J, with 9 bases between. CDR3 length: 11 amino acids. In germline, CDR1 is SGHDT, CDR2 YYEEEE. In nucleotides, the CDR3 is TGTGCCAGCGCACTAGCCGATACGCAGTATTTT. Translation gives CASALADTQYF.

The gene calls are TRBV5-4 and TRBJ1-3, with unresolved D. The CDR3 totals 15 residues. Trimming left V 0 bases short and J 0 bases short, with 7 bases between. In germline, CDR1 is SGHNT, CDR2 YYREEE (reference sequence). The CDR3 reads CASSLDGHSGNTIYF. CDR3 in DNA: TGTGCCAGCAGCTTGGATGGGCACTCTGGAAACACCATATATTTT.

The rearrangement joins TRBV3-1 (or the pseudogene TRBV3-2) to TRBJ2-7, with 8 bases fitting TRBD2. Germline lookup yields CDR1 LGHDT and CDR2 YNNKEL (reference sequence). The ends lost 1 base at V and 0 bases at J; junction bases unmatched: 5. This CDR3 is built from 16 residues. The CDR3 nucleotides are TGTGCCAGCAGCCAAGCATCACTAGCGGTCTCCTACGAGCAGTACTTC. It is translated as CASSQASLAVSYEQYF.

This clone was seen once. This chain links TRBV6-6 with TRBJ1-5; D not certain. The germline V gene encodes CDR1 MNHNY and CDR2 SVGAGI (reference sequence). This CDR3 is built from 14 residues. Trimming took off 6 bases at V and 1 base at J, with 10 bases between the two ends. DNA of the CDR3: TGTGCCAGCAGCCGAGACATAAGCAATCAGCCCCAGCATTTT. Residues: CASSRDISNQPQHF.

The rearrangement links TRBV19 to TRBJ1-2; tentatively, D is TRBD1 (5 bases). Germline CDR1 reads LNHDA; CDR2 reads SQIVND (reference sequence). V was shortened by 5 bases and J by 8 bases, with 21 bases between the two germline ends. The CDR3 is 15 amino acids. DNA for the CDR3: TGTGCCAGTAGTCCAGAAGGGGCCAGGGAAGGCGGCTACACCTTC. Its protein is CASSPEGAREGGYTF.

Only one count was recorded for this clone. The genes are TRBV7-7 and TRBJ2-2; no firm D call. The CDR3 runs to 15 residues. In germline, CDR1 is SSHAT, CDR2 FNYEAQ (reference sequence). V was pared by 6 bases and J by 6 bases, with 17 bases between. CDR3: CASRTWDFMAGELFF. CDR3 in DNA: TGTGCCAGCAGGACCTGGGATTTTATGGCCGGGGAGCTGTTTTTT.

This rearrangement joins TRBV28 to TRBJ1-4; TRBD1 aligns across 7 bases. Germline V gene sequence: CDR1 MDHEN, CDR2 SYDVKM. With 3 bases clipped from V and 7 bases from J, the junction kept 8 bases outside the gene matches. This CDR3 spans 15 amino acids. The CDR3 nucleotides are TGTGCCAGCAGTTTTTTTCAGGGGGGGAGTGAAAAACTGTTTTTT. It yields the protein CASSFFQGGSEKLFF.

The rearrangement joins TRBV5-1 to TRBJ2-7; 7 bases are shared with TRBD1. This CDR3 comprises 14 residues. The junction had 11 bases not matched to a gene; V was cut back by 4 bases and J by 7 bases. CDR1 SGHRS and CDR2 YFSETQ come from the germline V gene. CDR3 sequence reads: CASSPRQGLWEQYF. The CDR3 DNA follows: TGCGCCAGCAGCCCACGACAGGGCCTCTGGGAGCAGTACTTC. The full variable domain, its missing parts supplied by reference TRBV5-1 and TRBJ2-7, is KAGVTQTPRYLIKTRGQQVTLSCSPISGHRSVSWYQQTPGQGLQFLFEYFSETQRNKGNFPGRFSGRQFSNSRSEMNVSTLELGDSALYLCASSPRQGLWEQYFGPGTRLTVT.

The chain has TRBV18 and TRBJ2-7; 7 nucleotides match TRBD1. This CDR3 spans 15 amino acids. With V trimmed by 4 bases and J by 6 bases, 12 bases remained unmatched. Looked up from germline, CDR1 is KGHSH and CDR2 is LQKENI. CDR3 loop: CASSLTTGNRGEQYF. In nucleotides, the CDR3 is TGTGCCAGCTCACTTACTACCGGGAACAGGGGCGAGCAGTACTTC.

V usage is TRBV6-6 and J usage is TRBJ1-6, with 8 bases lining up with TRBD1. The V segment lost 5 bases and the J segment 7 bases; nucleotides outside the gene matches: 7. This CDR3 comprises 15 residues. The V gene's germline CDR1 is MNHNY and CDR2 SVGAGI (reference sequence). CDR3 DNA: TGTGCCAGCAGTACCACAGGGGGAGAGAATTCACCCCTCCACTTT. As protein: CASSTTGGENSPLHF.

This clone was recorded once. This chain uses TRBV19 with TRBJ2-1; D is possibly TRBD1 (5 bases). The CDR3 extends over 15 amino acids. V dropped 6 bases and J dropped 0 bases, with 12 bases sitting between them. Germline CDR1 and CDR2: LNHDA and SQIVND (reference sequence). The CDR3 DNA is TGTGCCAGTAGCCAGGACACCAGCTCCTACAATGAGCAGTTCTTC. This translates into CASSQDTSSYNEQFF.

This chain connects TRBV7-8 to TRBJ2-3; 8 bases map to TRBD2. J gave up 2 bases and V 1 base, and 5 bases lay outside the gene matches. The CDR3 loop spans 16 amino acids. Germline CDR1 is SGHVS and CDR2 is FQNEAQ. CDR3 in amino acids: CASSLVGGGPTDTQYF. The CDR3, as DNA: TGTGCCAGCAGCTTAGTTGGCGGGGGGCCCACAGATACGCAGTATTTT.

The chain uses TRBV6-5 and TRBJ1-5, with 10 positions matching TRBD1. Germline values: CDR1 MNHEY, CDR2 SVGAGI. The CDR3 is 16 residues long. The junction had 8 bases not matched to a gene; V was cut back by 4 bases and J by 5 bases. The CDR3 nucleotides read TGTGCCAGCAGTTCTCCGGGACAGGGGCCCCATCAGCCCCAGCATTTT. It is translated as CASSSPGQGPHQPQHF.

The chain recombines TRBV4-2 with TRBJ1-5; possible D gene TRBD1, 5 bases. Trimming left V 0 bases short and J 7 bases short, with 19 bases between. The CDR3 totals 17 residues. The V gene's germline CDR1 is LGHNA and CDR2 YNFKEQ. CDR3 bases: TGTGCCAGCAGCCAAGATGAATCAGGGAGGGTTGCCCAGCCCCAGCATTTT. Translated: CASSQDESGRVAQPQHF.

The rearrangement links TRBV28 to TRBJ2-5, with TRBD1 identical over 7 bases. Germline V gene sequence: CDR1 MDHEN, CDR2 SYDVKM. The CDR3 consists of 14 residues. With V trimmed by 7 bases and J by 1 base, 6 bases remained unmatched. DNA of the CDR3: TGTGCCAGCAAATCGACAGGGACCCAAGAGACCCAGTACTTC. Translation gives CASKSTGTQETQYF.

This chain links TRBV6-4 with TRBJ2-2; D is ambiguous. Germline values: CDR1 MRHNA, CDR2 SNTAGT. The CDR3 consists of 14 residues. V gave up 4 bases and J gave up 0 bases, with 6 bases separating them. For the CDR3, the DNA is TGTGCCAGCAGTGGGGGAACGAACACCGGGGAGCTGTTTTTT. Protein: CASSGGTNTGELFF.

This clone was counted a few times. J is TRBJ1-6 and V is TRBV3-1 (or the pseudogene TRBV3-2); D gene uncertain. The CDR3 is 13 residues long. V lost 0 bases, J lost 8 bases, and 5 bases lay in between. Looked up from germline, CDR1 is LGHDT and CDR2 is YNNKEL (reference sequence). As DNA, the CDR3 is TGTGCCAGCAGCCAAGATTGGTATTCACCCCTCCACTTT. Translated, it gives CASSQDWYSPLHF.

The chain links TRBV19 to TRBJ1-1; D is undetermined. The CDR3 extends over 16 amino acids. Trimming shortened V by 3 bases and J by 1 base, and 15 bases separated the two germline ends. Germline V gene lookup returns CDR1 LNHDA and CDR2 SQIVND (reference sequence). This CDR3 reads CASSIKSVSSNTEAFF. The CDR3 DNA is TGTGCCAGTAGTATCAAAAGTGTATCATCGAACACTGAAGCTTTCTTT.

In its sample, this clone was seen a few times. The chain combines TRBV2 with TRBJ1-1, with 9 bases matching TRBD1. Per germline, CDR1 SNHLY and CDR2 FYNNEI. The CDR3 sequence is 16 residues long. The junction had 9 bases not matched to a gene; V was cut back by 4 bases and J by 3 bases. CDR3 sequence: CASSGNTGGWDTEAFF. DNA for the CDR3: TGTGCCAGCAGTGGGAATACAGGGGGCTGGGACACTGAAGCTTTCTTT.

V is TRBV3-1 (or the pseudogene TRBV3-2) and J is TRBJ2-1; 8 positions agree with TRBD1. Germline trimming cut 0 bases from V and 8 bases from J; bases unmatched to any gene: 6. Germline V gives CDR1 LGHDT, CDR2 YNNKEL (reference sequence). The CDR3 totals 15 residues. CDR3 residues: CASSQDQVRGHEQFF. In nucleotides, the CDR3 is TGTGCCAGCAGCCAAGATCAAGTCAGGGGGCATGAGCAGTTCTTC.

The DNA of the CDR3 is TGTGCCAGCAGCTTGAATATCGGGACTGAAGCTTTCTTT. As protein: CASSLNIGTEAFF. The V and J genes are TRBV5-6 and TRBJ1-1, with D uncertain. The V and J ends lost 1 base and 5 bases respectively, with 9 bases between them. Germline V gene data show CDR1 as SGHDT and CDR2 as YYEEEE. The CDR3 loop spans 13 amino acids. The complete variable domain, with remaining parts taken from reference TRBV5-6 and TRBJ1-1, reads DAGVTQSPTHLIKTRGQQVTLRCSPKSGHDTVSWYQQALGQGPQFIFQYYEEEERQRGNFPDRFSGHQFPNYSSELNVNALLLGDSALYLCASSLNIGTEAFFGQGTRLTVV.